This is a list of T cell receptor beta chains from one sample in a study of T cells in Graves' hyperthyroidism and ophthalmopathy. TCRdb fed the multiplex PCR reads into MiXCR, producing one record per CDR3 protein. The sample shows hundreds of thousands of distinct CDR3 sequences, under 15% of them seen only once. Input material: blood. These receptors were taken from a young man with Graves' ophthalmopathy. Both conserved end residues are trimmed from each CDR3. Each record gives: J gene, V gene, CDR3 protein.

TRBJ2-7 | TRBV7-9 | ASSSGTGSSYEQY
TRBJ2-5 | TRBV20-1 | SARGETQY
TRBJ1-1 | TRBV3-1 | ASSQQGAVTEAF
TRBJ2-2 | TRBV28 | ASSFTSASGELF
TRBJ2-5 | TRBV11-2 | ASSSPGGVETQY
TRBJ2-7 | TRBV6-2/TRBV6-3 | ASKGGATYEQY
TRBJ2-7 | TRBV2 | ASSEDSNEQY
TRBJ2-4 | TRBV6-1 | ASSEQPQLAKNIQY
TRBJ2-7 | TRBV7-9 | ASSPQGSGYEQY
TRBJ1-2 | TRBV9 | ASSGLNRDLYGYT
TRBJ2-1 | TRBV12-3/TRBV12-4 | ASSITSAEQF
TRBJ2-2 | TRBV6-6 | ASSYSRTGTGELF
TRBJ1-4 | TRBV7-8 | ASSLQLREKLF
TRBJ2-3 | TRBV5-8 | ASSSPGQGIADTQY
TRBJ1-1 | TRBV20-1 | SARDGNPTEAF
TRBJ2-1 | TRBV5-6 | ASSTHGSEGWYYNEQF
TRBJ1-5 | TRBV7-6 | ASSLVGEPQH
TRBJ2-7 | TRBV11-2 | ASSLGDRALQY
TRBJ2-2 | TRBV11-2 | ASSLIVNTGELF
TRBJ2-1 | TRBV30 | AWVSGGALEQF
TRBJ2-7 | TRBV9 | ASSPDGRTGEKHEQY
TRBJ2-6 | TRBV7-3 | ASRIDNSGANVLT
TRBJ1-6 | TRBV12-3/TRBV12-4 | ASSPRSNSPLH
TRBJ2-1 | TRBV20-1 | SAPLRSQQF
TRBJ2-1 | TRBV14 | ASNRDPYNEQF
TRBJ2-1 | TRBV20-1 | SARQGGGTTYNEQF
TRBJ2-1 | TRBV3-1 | ASSQGWTSGSYNEQF
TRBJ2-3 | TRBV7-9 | ASLGLAGPGSGAQY
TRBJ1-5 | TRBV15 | ATSRDVQPQH
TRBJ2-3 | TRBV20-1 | SASGSTDTQY
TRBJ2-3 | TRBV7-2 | ASNDAPGTQY
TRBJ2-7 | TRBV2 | ASSGAGKDEQY
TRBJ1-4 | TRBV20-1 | SALPGSLGEKLF
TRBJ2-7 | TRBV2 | ASSTPGQGTPYEQY
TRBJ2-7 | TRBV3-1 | ASSPGQGSYEQY
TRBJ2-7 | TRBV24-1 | ATSGGSLGGEQY
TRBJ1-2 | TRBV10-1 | ASSEETGGAGYT
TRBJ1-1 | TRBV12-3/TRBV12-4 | ASSSGQVLAEAF
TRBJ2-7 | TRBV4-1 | ASSHPGQGNGQY
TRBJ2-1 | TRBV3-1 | ASSRWEGEGEQF
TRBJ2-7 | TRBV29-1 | SVEDLSNEQY
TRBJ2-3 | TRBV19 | ASQARAYTDTQY
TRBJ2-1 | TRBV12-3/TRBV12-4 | ASSRYSGRFGNEQF
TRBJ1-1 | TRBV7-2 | ASSLTRDTNTEAF
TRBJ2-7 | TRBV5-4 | ASSFDPGASYEQY
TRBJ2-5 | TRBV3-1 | ASSQDSRLHGGTQY
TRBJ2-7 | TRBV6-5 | ASSYLTGGDPYEQY
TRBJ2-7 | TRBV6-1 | ASGGAVTYEQY
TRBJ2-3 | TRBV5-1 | ASSLNWNTDTQY
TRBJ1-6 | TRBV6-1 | ASSDRTNNSPLH
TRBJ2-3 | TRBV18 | ASSPSDPSTDTQY
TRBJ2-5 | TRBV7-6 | ASSLITGAETQY
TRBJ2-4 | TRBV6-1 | ASSVDRVWGKDIQY
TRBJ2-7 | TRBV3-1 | ASSHGGGQVIYEQY
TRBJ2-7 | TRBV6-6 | ASSYSTVGEQY